The 10 T cell receptor beta chains listed next were all sequenced from one sample in a study of CD8 T cells in ankylosing spondylitis. TCRdb re-analysed the 5' RACE reads in MiXCR, keeping a single row per CDR3 protein. This table has under 400,000 distinct CDR3 sequences, around a tenth appearing once. Sequenced material: blood, either unsorted or a sorted T cell fraction (not recorded which). These receptors came from a female donor with ankylosing spondylitis or in good health (not recorded which).

This clonotype was detected ten times or more. The chain couples TRBV20-1 to TRBJ2-5, with 10 bases aligning to TRBD2. CDR1 and CDR2 from the germline V gene are DFQATT and SNEGSKA (reference sequence). Trimming removed 4 bases from V and 4 bases from J; junction bases left unmatched: 3. CDR3 length: 13 amino acids. The CDR3 protein is CSANLAGAETQYF. CDR3 DNA: TGCAGTGCTAACCTAGCGGGAGCAGAGACCCAGTACTTC.

In this sample, this clonotype turned up a few times. The CDR3 is CASSLHGTGQETQYF. CDR3 coding DNA: TGTGCCAGCAGCTTACATGGGACAGGCCAAGAGACCCAGTACTTC. The chain combines TRBV7-3 with TRBJ2-5, with 8 positions matching TRBD1. Germline CDR1 reads SGHTA; CDR2 reads FQGTGA. This CDR3 region has 15 residues. After removal of 2 bases from V and 1 base from J, the junction contained 3 bases not matched to a gene.

This clonotype was counted at least ten times. The chain has TRBV10-3 and TRBJ1-1, with a weak D call TRBD1 (5 bases). CDR3 length equals 12 residues. Germline assignment: CDR1 ENHRY and CDR2 SYGVKD. V was pared by 10 bases and J by 1 base, with 10 bases between. DNA for the CDR3: TGTGCCAGTCAGGGCCCGAACACTGAAGCTTTCTTT. Translating it yields CASQGPNTEAFF.

This clonotype was found many times. The chain joins TRBV20-1 to TRBJ2-5; 8 bases fit TRBD2. The CDR3 sequence is 14 residues long. Losses at the gene ends were 7 bases for V and 4 bases for J; bases not matched to a gene: 11. Germline loops: CDR1 DFQATT, CDR2 SNEGSKA (reference sequence). CDR3 nucleotides: TGCAGTGTAAACTGGGTTACTAGCGGAGAGACCCAGTACTTC. Its protein product is CSVNWVTSGETQYF.

This sequence joins TRBV12-3 or TRBV12-4 and TRBJ2-1; 9 positions agree with TRBD2. The CDR3 has 19 amino acids. J gave up 5 bases and V 2 bases, and 16 bases lay outside the gene matches. CDR3: CASSLLGSSSGASNNEQFF. In DNA, the CDR3 is TGTGCCAGCAGTTTATTAGGTAGCTCTAGCGGGGCCTCTAACAATGAGCAGTTCTTC.

This clonotype has ten or more counts. The rearrangement uses TRBV20-1 and TRBJ1-1, with D hard to call. Trimming took 3 bases from V and 4 from J, leaving 9 bases between them. This CDR3 comprises 12 residues. From germline, CDR1 is DFQATT and CDR2 SNEGSKA (reference sequence). The CDR3 DNA follows: TGCAGTGCTAGTTTCCGCGGCACTGAAGCTTTCTTT. This codes for CSASFRGTEAFF.

The chain uses TRBV5-1 and TRBJ2-2, with 9 bases aligning to TRBD2. CDR1 is SGHRS and CDR2 is YFSETQ in the germline V gene. The CDR3 covers 15 residues. V lost 2 bases, J lost 6 bases, and 5 bases stayed unmatched. Here the CDR3 DNA reads TGCGCCAGCAGCTTTAGCGGGAGCGTCCCCGGGGAGCTGTTTTTT. As protein: CASSFSGSVPGELFF. The full variable domain, with the rest looked up from reference TRBV5-1 and TRBJ2-2, is KAGVTQTPRYLIKTRGQQVTLSCSPISGHRSVSWYQQTPGQGLQFLFEYFSETQRNKGNFPGRFSGRQFSNSRSEMNVSTLELGDSALYLCASSFSGSVPGELFFGEGSRLTVL.

This clonotype has more than one count but fewer than ten. The J gene is TRBJ2-2, the V gene TRBV29-1; TRBD2 matches at 11 bases. The CDR3 consists of 16 residues. The V gene end was trimmed by 7 bases and the J gene end by 1 base; junction bases not matched to a gene: 8. Germline values: CDR1 SQVTM, CDR2 ANQGSEA. CDR3 loop: CSGRLAGSGNTGELFF. The CDR3 DNA follows: TGCAGCGGCCGACTAGCGGGGAGTGGGAACACCGGGGAGCTGTTTTTT.

This clonotype was seen at least ten times. J is TRBJ1-5 and V is TRBV12-3 or TRBV12-4; D gene ambiguous. The germline V and J ends were trimmed by 1 base and 6 bases, with 13 bases remaining between them. The CDR3 totals 15 residues. CDR3 in DNA: TGTGCCAGCAGTTTAGAGTCGGGGATCTCTCAGCCCCAGCATTTT. Translated, it gives CASSLESGISQPQHF.

This clonotype came up many times. CDR3 sequence: CSAHDGPPKAFF. In DNA form, the CDR3 reads TGCAGTGCTCACGACGGGCCCCCCAAAGCTTTCTTT. The chain employs TRBV20-1 and TRBJ1-1; no firm D call. Germline lookup yields CDR1 DFQATT and CDR2 SNEGSKA (reference sequence). Trimming stripped 5 bases from V and 9 bases from J, with 16 bases between. The CDR3 is 12 amino acids.